Listed below are T cell receptor beta chains from one sample, sequenced in a study of control samples from healthy donors and cancer patients. Produced via immunoSEQ multiplex PCR; TCRdb's table is partial and in-frame only. The repertoire holds 63,000 or so clones, roughly nine tenths seen once, with over 4.5% in the top ten. The sequencing input was PBMCs. The receptors here all came from a man aged 60-69 years with colorectal cancer. Both conserved end residues are part of each CDR3. Each record gives: CDR3 protein, J gene, clone size, V gene. Clone sizes are given selectively: once, few, many, or a class where the clone is expanded.

CASSLDPRGDYEQYF | TRBJ2-7 | NA | TRBV3-1/TRBV3-2
CASSLGQGSKGTEAFF | TRBJ1-1 | NA | TRBV7-6
CASSLSGDRAQYF | TRBJ2-3 | once | TRBV28
CATSRRPGQFYSNQPQHF | TRBJ1-5 | few | TRBV15
CASSVGASGASTDTQYF | TRBJ2-3 | NA | TRBV9
CSASTGAISGANVLTF | TRBJ2-6 | NA | TRBV20-1
CASSPGGAGATNEKLFF | TRBJ1-4 | NA | TRBV5-5
CASSLKAGRFNGELFF | TRBJ2-2 | few | TRBV5-6
CASSPGAADTQYF | TRBJ2-3 | NA | TRBV18
CASSPRGPNTEAFF | TRBJ1-1 | NA | TRBV11-2
CSVTASGGSTDTQYF | TRBJ2-3 | NA | TRBV29-1
CATSDLVLGGQGTGGANVLTF | TRBJ2-6 | NA | TRBV24-1
CATRPRSTNEKLFF | TRBJ1-4 | NA | TRBV19
CASSLVRGPTDTQYF | TRBJ2-3 | once | TRBV5-5
CASMKRGASNEQFF | TRBJ2-1 | NA | TRBV28
CASRGSGELFF | TRBJ2-2 | NA | TRBV6-5
CATSGQGVLGTGELFF | TRBJ2-2 | NA | TRBV24-1
CASSPTRQAGLFF | TRBJ2-2 | NA | TRBV7-3
CASRTSGTVYSPLHF | TRBJ1-6 | NA | TRBV7-2
CASSRTRTVGEQYF | TRBJ2-7 | NA | TRBV6-5
CASRGPGTSGNYEQYF | TRBJ2-7 | once | TRBV28
CASSLAGRLNTGELFF | TRBJ2-2 | NA | TRBV5-4
CASRVRGEKLFF | TRBJ1-4 | NA | TRBV12-3/TRBV12-4
CASSLDYKEQYF | TRBJ2-7 | NA | TRBV11-2
CASSLTLGETQYF | TRBJ2-5 | NA | TRBV7-3
CASFPTSGIINTGELFF | TRBJ2-2 | NA | TRBV10-1
CASSFSGNYEQYF | TRBJ2-7 | NA | TRBV12-3/TRBV12-4
CASSLRQGRETQYF | TRBJ2-5 | once | TRBV28
CASSLAWGEAFF | TRBJ1-1 | NA | TRBV5-6
CASSPGQGGGQPQHF | TRBJ1-5 | once | TRBV14
CASSIVSGADTQYF | TRBJ2-3 | NA | TRBV19
CASSLVDQPQHF | TRBJ1-5 | NA | TRBV5-5
CASSRDVSYGYTF | TRBJ1-2 | NA | TRBV2
CASSLGGTGELFF | TRBJ2-2 | NA | TRBV11-2
CASSLQGVVYGYTF | TRBJ1-2 | NA | TRBV5-4
CATSSWAAYSNQPQHF | TRBJ1-5 | once | TRBV28
CASSADREETQYF | TRBJ2-5 | once | TRBV5-6
CASSSDRVATNEKLFF | TRBJ1-4 | few | TRBV11-2
CATGTASYEQYF | TRBJ2-7 | NA | TRBV7-9
CASSRYEKLFF | TRBJ1-4 | NA | TRBV28
CASSSSLQGPQYF | TRBJ2-7 | few | TRBV12-3/TRBV12-4